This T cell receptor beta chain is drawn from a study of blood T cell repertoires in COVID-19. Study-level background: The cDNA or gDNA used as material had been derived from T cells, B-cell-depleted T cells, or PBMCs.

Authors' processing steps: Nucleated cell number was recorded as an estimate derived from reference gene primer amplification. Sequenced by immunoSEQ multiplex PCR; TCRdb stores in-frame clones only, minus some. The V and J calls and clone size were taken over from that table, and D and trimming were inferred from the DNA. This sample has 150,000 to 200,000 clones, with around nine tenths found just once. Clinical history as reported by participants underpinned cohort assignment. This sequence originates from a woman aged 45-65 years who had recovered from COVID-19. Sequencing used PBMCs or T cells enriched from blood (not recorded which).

This CDR3 is CASSQELASDEQFF. CDR3 bases: TGTGCCAGCAGCCAAGAGCTAGCTTCCGATGAGCAGTTCTTC. The V and J genes are TRBV14 and TRBJ2-1; a possible D gene is TRBD2 (5 bases). CDR1 SGHDN and CDR2 FVKESK come from the germline V gene. The germline V and J ends were trimmed by 0 bases and 8 bases, with 11 bases remaining between them. The CDR3 contains 14 residues.